Included here is one TCR beta chain sequence, with context. Its matching antigen is unknown. The sample is drawn from a study of blood T cells in healthy people across ages. Study conclusions and caveats: For the donors, CMV status was unknown and possibly confounded expanded clonotype changes.

Donors ranged from about 6 to 95 years old and were healthy Caucasians in Russia. V shed 5 bases and J 3 bases; nucleotides not matched to a gene: 4. Per the germline V gene, CDR1 is SEHNR and CDR2 is FQNEAQ (reference sequence). The CDR3 is made up of 15 amino acids. Using a J-beta primer mix together with a sample-barcoded 5' primer, a second PCR was run for 7 to 11 cycles. TCRdb ran MiXCR on the 5' RACE reads and lists one entry per CDR3 protein. Here the sample spans 600,000 to 650,000 distinct CDR3 sequences, approximately 50% being singletons. Sequenced sample: blood. This sequence joins TRBV7-9 and TRBJ2-1, with 10 bases identical to TRBD2. This receptor was identified in a man aged 55 to 70 in good health. In DNA, the CDR3 is TGTGCCAGCAGCCATAGCGGGGGGCACTACAATGAGCAGTTCTTC. Translated: CASSHSGGHYNEQFF.